This section outlines one T cell receptor beta chain sequence together with its context. Together with a sample-barcoded 5' primer, a J-beta primer mix was included in a second PCR lasting about 7 to 11 cycles. Every sample gave at least 3 million paired-end reads containing CDR3. TCRdb processed the 5' RACE reads anew with MiXCR; each CDR3 protein has one entry. The table records roughly 800,000 distinct CDR3 sequences, 55% to 70% of them present only once. Germline V lookup: CDR1 SQVTM, CDR2 ANQGSEA. The CDR3 extends over 11 amino acids. The entry originates in a study of blood T cells in healthy people across ages. In the study overall: Template switching retrieved approximately one barcoded beta molecule for each two T cells.

PBMCs numbering at least 6.5 million were isolated per sample. Total RNA, at least 5 micrograms per sample, was extracted from PBMCs. Sample: blood. The chain is built from TRBV29-1 and TRBJ2-5; D unclear. Gene TRBJ2-7 matches the end of the DNA better, so the J call may be wrong. This clonotype originated in a man aged 25-45 years in good health. Written as DNA, the CDR3 is TGCAGCGGTGTTAGGGCCTACGAGCAGTACTTC. Translation: CSGVRAYEQYF.